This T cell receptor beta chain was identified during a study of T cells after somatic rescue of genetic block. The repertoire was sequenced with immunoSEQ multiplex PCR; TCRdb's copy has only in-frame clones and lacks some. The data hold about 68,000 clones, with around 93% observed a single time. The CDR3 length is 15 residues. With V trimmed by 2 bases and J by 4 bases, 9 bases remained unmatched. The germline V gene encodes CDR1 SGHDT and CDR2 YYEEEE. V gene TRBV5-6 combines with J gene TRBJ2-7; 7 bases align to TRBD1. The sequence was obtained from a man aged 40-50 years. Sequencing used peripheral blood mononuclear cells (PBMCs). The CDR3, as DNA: TGTGCCAGCAGCTTATACAGGGGCCCCCAGTACGAGCAGTACTTC. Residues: CASSLYRGPQYEQYF.